This T cell receptor (beta chain) was identified in a study of blood T cells in healthy people across ages. A sample-barcoded 5' primer and a J-beta primer mix were used in a second PCR of roughly 7 to 12 cycles. Each CDR3 protein gets one entry after TCRdb re-called the 5' RACE reads with MiXCR. Here the sample spans around 900,000 distinct CDR3 sequences, 29% being singletons. To note about this clonotype: A read error is possible here, since a much larger clone lies one base away.

This CDR3 comprises 19 residues. From germline, CDR1 is SGHRS and CDR2 YFSETQ. V gave up 3 bases and J gave up 7 bases; unmatched junction bases: 15. The chain joins TRBV5-1 to TRBJ2-1; 14 nucleotides line up with TRBD2. The TCR sequence derives from a woman older than 75 in good health. Sequenced: blood. Here the CDR3 DNA reads TGCGCCAGCAGCTCTATAACGGGACTAGCGGGGGCCTCGAGGAATGAGCAGTTCTTC. It translates to CASSSITGLAGASRNEQFF. Full variable domain (outside the CDR3, taken from reference TRBV5-1 and TRBJ2-1): KAGVTQTPRYLIKTRGQQVTLSCSPISGHRSVSWYQQTPGQGLQFLFEYFSETQRNKGNFPGRFSGRQFSNSRSEMNVSTLELGDSALYLCASSSITGLAGASRNEQFFGPGTRLTVL.